This entry is about one T cell receptor beta chain. What it recognizes is unknown. CDR3 and TCR beta VDJ profiling relied on a genomic DNA template. A single record per CDR3 protein comes from TCRdb applying MiXCR to the reads. The profile shows 150,000 or so distinct CDR3 sequences, less than 60% of them singletons. The data were obtained in a study of CD8+CD57+ T cells in acquired aplastic anemia. As for the study in general: The sorted CD4+ and CD8+ cells yielded an average around 3.2 ug of DNA. Regarding the study as a whole: There were some 30 CD8+ CDR3 sequences that occurred in both patients and controls.

The CDR3 covers 12 residues. Trimming removed 4 bases at V and 7 bases at J, with 11 bases between. Per germline, CDR1 MNHEY and CDR2 SVGEGT. Only patients with CD8+CD57+ cell expansion on flow cytometry were chosen for sequencing. Everyone among the patients had severe acquired aplastic anemia. The sample taken for sequencing was sorted CD4+, CD8+, or CD8+CD57+ T cells (not recorded which) from PBMCs. The chain links TRBV6-2 or TRBV6-3 to TRBJ2-7; D ambiguous. This TCR came from a human donor with aplastic anemia. CDR3 sequence (DNA): TGTGCCAGCAGTTTAGCCAAGGAGGAGCAGTACTTC. Its translation is CASSLAKEEQYF.